These 26 T cell receptor beta chains were sequenced from one sample in a study of blood T cell repertoires in COVID-19. Repertoires were generated with immunoSEQ multiplex PCR, while TCRdb's copy carries only in-frame clones and drops some. The table shows around 500,000 clones, with around 89% occurring only once. The sequenced sample consisted of PBMCs or T cells enriched from blood (not recorded which). Every receptor here comes from a woman aged 40 to 50 who had recovered from COVID-19.

The chain recombines TRBV24-1 with TRBJ2-7, with TRBD2 matching 13 bases. The CDR3 sequence is 15 residues long. The V and J ends lost 6 bases and 7 bases, in that order; junction bases with no gene match: 8. Germline V gives CDR1 KGHDR, CDR2 SFDVKD. The CDR3, as DNA: TGTGCCACCAGTCGAGGACTAGCGGGAGTGTCTGAGCAGTACTTC. Protein sequence: CATSRGLAGVSEQYF.

The CDR3 nucleotides read TGCGCCAGCGGACCATTAGGAACAGGGATGAACACTGAAGCTTTCTTT. This gives the protein CASGPLGTGMNTEAFF. The chain is built from TRBV10-1 and TRBJ1-1, with TRBD1 as a possible D gene (6 bases). Trimming left V 8 bases short and J 0 bases short, with 19 bases between. The CDR3 sequence is 16 residues long. Germline CDR1 WNHNN, CDR2 SYGVQD (reference sequence).

The chain is built from TRBV10-2 and TRBJ1-4, with 7 bases fitting TRBD1. J was trimmed by 7 bases and V by 5 bases; bases with no gene match: 10. The CDR3 extends over 15 amino acids. The V gene's germline CDR1 is WSHSY and CDR2 SAAADI. The CDR3 protein is CASSTRQGEGEKLFF. The CDR3 DNA follows: TGCGCCAGCAGTACAAGACAGGGAGAGGGTGAAAAACTGTTTTTT.

The chain has TRBV5-4 and TRBJ2-5; 9 bases are shared with TRBD2. V lost 5 bases and J lost 0; bases outside the gene matches: 8. Germline V CDR1 and CDR2: SGHNT, YYREEE (reference sequence). The CDR3 has 16 amino acids. The CDR3 spells CASSLRLAAYQETQYF. CDR3 coding DNA: TGTGCCAGCAGTTTGAGACTAGCGGCGTACCAAGAGACCCAGTACTTC.

The rearrangement uses TRBV5-8 and TRBJ2-5; 10 nucleotides match TRBD1. Losses at the gene ends were 3 bases for V and 1 base for J; bases not matched to a gene: 3. The germline V gene has CDR1 SGHTS and CDR2 YDEGEE. This CDR3 is built from 15 residues. The DNA of the CDR3 is TGTGCCAGCAGCTCCGGGACAGGGGCCCAAGAGACCCAGTACTTC. It translates to CASSSGTGAQETQYF. The full variable domain, rest sourced from reference TRBV5-8 and TRBJ2-5, is EAGVTQSPTHLIKTRGQQATLRCSPISGHTSVYWYQQALGLGLQFLLWYDEGEERNRGNFPPRFSGRQFPNYSSELNVNALELEDSALYLCASSSGTGAQETQYFGPGTRLLVL.

The chain joins TRBV7-9 to TRBJ2-3, with 11 bases fitting TRBD2. Losses at the gene ends were 2 bases for V and 3 bases for J; bases not matched to a gene: 7. CDR3 length: 17 residues. Germline V gene data show CDR1 as SEHNR and CDR2 as FQNEAQ (reference sequence). The CDR3 loop reads CASSLRGTSGRTDTQYF. In DNA form, the CDR3 reads TGTGCCAGCAGCTTAAGGGGAACTAGCGGGAGAACAGATACGCAGTATTTT.

V and J are TRBV10-3 and TRBJ2-7, with D perhaps matching TRBD2 (6 bases). V lost 8 bases and J lost 3, with 20 bases in between. The CDR3 contains 15 residues. CDR1 ENHRY and CDR2 SYGVKD come from the germline V gene. CDR3 DNA: TGTGCCATCTCCGGAGGGGACGGCGTTAACTACGAGCAGTACTTC. It yields the protein CAISGGDGVNYEQYF.

The gene calls are TRBV9 and TRBJ2-2; 8 positions agree with TRBD2. This CDR3 is 15 amino acids long. Unmatched junction bases numbered 9, after V lost 7 bases and J lost 4 bases. Germline CDR1 is SGDLS and CDR2 is YYNGEE. The CDR3: CASGGLAGFTGELFF. The CDR3 region has the DNA TGTGCCAGCGGCGGGTTAGCGGGATTCACCGGGGAGCTGTTTTTT.

The chain uses TRBV3-1 (or the pseudogene TRBV3-2) and TRBJ1-2; tentative D call: TRBD1 (5 bases). V was pared by 0 bases and J by 8 bases, with 7 bases between. From germline, CDR1 is LGHDT and CDR2 YNNKEL (reference sequence). This CDR3 is 12 amino acids long. The CDR3 is CASSQEGAGYTF. CDR3 bases: TGTGCCAGCAGCCAAGAAGGGGCCGGCTACACCTTC.

The genes are TRBV5-1 and TRBJ2-5, with a possible D match to TRBD2 (5 bases). Germline CDR1 is SGHRS and CDR2 is YFSETQ. Trimming left V 5 bases short and J 5 bases short, with 10 bases between. The CDR3 is 12 residues long. DNA of the CDR3: TGCGCCAGCAGGGAGCCGGGGGAGACCCAGTACTTC. Translation gives CASREPGETQYF.

CDR3: CASSLVVKLAYGYTF. The DNA of the CDR3 is TGTGCCAGCAGCTTAGTAGTCAAGCTCGCCTATGGCTACACCTTC. This chain uses TRBV7-9 with TRBJ1-2; unclear D gene. Germline V gene lookup returns CDR1 SEHNR and CDR2 FQNEAQ (reference sequence). CDR3 length: 15 amino acids. With 1 base removed from V and 4 bases from J, the gap between germline ends came to 13 bases. Filled out from reference TRBV7-9 and TRBJ1-2, the complete variable domain reads DTGVSQNPRHKITKRGQNVTFRCDPISEHNRLYWYRQTLGQGPEFLTYFQNEAQLEKSRLLSDRFSAERPKGSFSTLEIQRTEQGDSAMYLCASSLVVKLAYGYTFGSGTRLTVV.

The chain uses TRBV4-1 and TRBJ2-1; a possible D gene is TRBD1 (5 bases). Trimming pared 2 bases from V and 0 bases from J, leaving 14 bases between. The germline gives CDR1 MGHRA, CDR2 YSYEKL. This CDR3 is built from 17 residues. The CDR3 DNA is TGCGCCAGCAGCCAAAATCATCAGGGTAGCTCCTACAATGAGCAGTTCTTC. It yields the protein CASSQNHQGSSYNEQFF.

The V gene is TRBV20-1, the J gene TRBJ2-7; 9 bases line up with TRBD2. The V gene's germline CDR1 is DFQATT and CDR2 SNEGSKA (reference sequence). After removal of 3 bases from V and 3 bases from J, the junction contained 6 bases not matched to a gene. The CDR3 length is 14 residues. The CDR3, as DNA: TGCAGTGCTAGTGGGCGGGAGGGCCGCTACGAGCAGTACTTC. Amino acids: CSASGREGRYEQYF.

The rearrangement uses TRBV2 and TRBJ1-2; D may be TRBD1 (5 bases). CDR1 and CDR2 from the germline V gene are SNHLY and FYNNEI. Trimming removed 6 bases from V and 8 bases from J, with 13 bases in between. The CDR3 loop spans 12 amino acids. The CDR3 sequence: CASSSGLRGYTF. In nucleotides, the CDR3 is TGTGCCAGCAGCTCAGGGTTAAGGGGCTACACCTTC.

This chain links TRBV19 with TRBJ1-6, with unresolved D. Trimming cost V 5 bases and J 10 bases, with 9 bases left between them. Germline CDR1 reads LNHDA; CDR2 reads SQIVND (reference sequence). The CDR3 length is 12 residues. The CDR3 DNA follows: TGTGCCAGTAGTGGACTCTCATCACCCCTCCACTTT. As protein: CASSGLSSPLHF.

The rearrangement joins TRBV4-3 to TRBJ1-2, with 7 bases lining up with TRBD1. The CDR3 is made up of 15 amino acids. Germline V gene sequence: CDR1 LGHNA, CDR2 YSLEER. The junction had 6 bases not matched to a gene; V was cut back by 1 base and J by 4 bases. This chain's CDR3 is CASSQGNRGAYGYTF. CDR3 DNA: TGCGCCAGCAGCCAAGGGAACAGGGGTGCCTATGGCTACACCTTC.

This chain uses TRBV4-3 with TRBJ1-2; the match to TRBD1 covers 7 bases. The ends lost 3 bases at V and 3 bases at J; junction bases unmatched: 7. Per the germline V gene, CDR1 is LGHNA and CDR2 is YSLEER. CDR3 length equals 15 residues. CDR3 residues: CASSQETGIHYGYTF. As DNA, the CDR3 is TGCGCCAGCAGCCAGGAGACAGGGATACACTATGGCTACACCTTC.

The CDR3: CASSPDRGVEWNIQYF. DNA for the CDR3: TGTGCCAGCAGCCCTGACCGGGGAGTAGAGTGGAACATTCAGTACTTC. V is TRBV5-5 and J is TRBJ2-4, with TRBD2 as a possible D gene (5 bases). Germline assignment: CDR1 SGHKS and CDR2 YYEKEE (reference sequence). The CDR3 contains 16 residues. The ends were cut back, 4 bases at V and 7 bases at J, with 21 bases in the middle.

A note on this clone: The same CDR3 is also encoded by other DNA sequences in this sample. The CDR3 loop reads CASSQTGNTGELFF. Written as DNA, the CDR3 is TGTGCCAGTAGCCAGACAGGGAACACCGGGGAGCTGTTTTTT. The chain is built from TRBV19 and TRBJ2-2, with TRBD1 as a possible D gene (6 bases). The germline V and J ends were trimmed by 6 bases and 1 base, with 9 bases remaining between them. CDR1 LNHDA and CDR2 SQIVND come from the germline V gene (reference sequence). CDR3 length equals 14 residues.

The CDR3 region is CASSLGQAGNTIYF. The CDR3 bases are TGTGCCAGCAGCCTCGGACAGGCTGGAAACACCATATATTTT. The chain employs TRBV3-1 (or the pseudogene TRBV3-2) and TRBJ1-3; TRBD1 aligns across 7 bases. Looked up from germline, CDR1 is LGHDT and CDR2 is YNNKEL (reference sequence). The length of the CDR3 is 14 residues. The junction had 2 bases not matched to a gene; V was cut back by 4 bases and J by 2 bases.

This clone appeared once. The chain is built from TRBV29-1 and TRBJ2-3, with D unresolved. Trimming removed 8 bases from V and 6 bases from J, with 15 bases in between. The V gene's germline CDR1 is SQVTM and CDR2 ANQGSEA. There are 12 residues in the CDR3. The DNA of the CDR3 is TGCAGCCCCCAAGGCACAGATGATACGCAGTATTTT. This sequence encodes CSPQGTDDTQYF.

The V gene is TRBV6-5, the J gene TRBJ2-3, with a weak D call TRBD2 (6 bases). The length of the CDR3 is 14 residues. In germline, CDR1 is MNHEY, CDR2 SVGAGI. Trimming shortened V by 5 bases and J by 4 bases, and 13 bases separated the two germline ends. CDR3 nucleotides: TGTGCCAGCAGTCCCGGGAGTAAGCCAGATACGCAGTATTTT. Translated, it gives CASSPGSKPDTQYF.

This rearrangement joins TRBV7-2 to TRBJ1-5; TRBD1 is a possible D gene (5 bases). This CDR3 is built from 14 residues. CDR1 SGHTA and CDR2 FQGNSA come from the germline V gene. Between the trimmed V and J ends, which lost 5 bases and 2 bases, there was a span of 10 bases. Written as DNA, the CDR3 is TGTGCCAGCAGCCAAGGCAGGGGCAATCAGCCCCAGCATTTT. It encodes CASSQGRGNQPQHF.

V is TRBV11-2 and J is TRBJ2-1; 8 bases map to TRBD1. CDR3 size: 15 residues. V dropped 4 bases and J dropped 8; count of bases not matched to a gene: 10. The germline CDR1 and CDR2 sequences are SGHAT and FQNNGV. The CDR3 coding sequence is TGTGCCAGCAGCTCCCAAAGGGGACAGGCTGATGAGCAGTTCTTC. It specifies CASSSQRGQADEQFF.

The chain has TRBV19 and TRBJ1-4, with D possibly TRBD1 on 5 matching bases. The CDR3 loop spans 15 amino acids. CDR1 and CDR2 (germline): LNHDA, SQIVND (reference sequence). The V end was cut by 4 bases, the J end by 5 bases, with 14 bases between. The CDR3 region has the DNA TGTGCCAGTAGTACGGGGGGGACCACGAATGAAAAACTGTTTTTT. This gives the protein CASSTGGTTNEKLFF.

J is TRBJ2-1 and V is TRBV15, with TRBD1 identical over 10 bases. Germline V CDR1 and CDR2: LNHNV, YYDKDF (reference sequence). The CDR3 runs to 16 residues. J gave up 6 bases and V 1 base, and 6 bases lay outside the gene matches. The CDR3 spells CATSRGKGTGVNEQFF. The CDR3 DNA sequence: TGTGCCACCAGCAGAGGCAAGGGGACAGGGGTCAATGAGCAGTTCTTC.